These T cell receptor beta chains were read from a single sample in a study of cytomegalovirus exposure and HLA in healthy donors. Using immunoSEQ multiplex PCR, the repertoire was profiled, and TCRdb retains in-frame clones only, with some absent. The table includes 150,000 to 200,000 clones, around 77% detected once. The specimen sequenced was PBMCs. These receptors all stem from a man aged 45-65 years in good health and CMV-seropositive. The CDR3 runs from the conserved cysteine through the conserved F or W. D genes are given only for firm matches. Not all rows give a size; the values are once, few, many and, for expanded clones, a class.

j_call | v_call | clone_size | d_call | cdr3_aa | cdr3_nt
TRBJ2-2 | TRBV19 | . | . | CASSFYTGTGELFF | TGTGCCAGTAGCTTCTATACAGGCACCGGGGAGCTGTTTTTT
TRBJ2-3 | TRBV27 | . | . | CASSPSRGDTQYF | TGTGCCAGCAGTCCCTCACGGGGAGATACGCAGTATTTT
TRBJ2-3 | TRBV7-8 | . | TRBD1 | CASSRGQGLDTQYF | TGTGCCAGCAGCCGGGGACAGGGTTTAGATACGCAGTATTTT
TRBJ1-1 | TRBV6-5 | . | . | CASSKRVETEAFF | TGTGCCAGCAGTAAACGGGTTGAGACTGAAGCTTTCTTT
TRBJ2-7 | TRBV10-3 | . | . | CATAGTTSSYEQYF | TGTGCCACCGCCGGGACAACGAGCTCCTACGAGCAGTACTTC
TRBJ1-4 | TRBV7-8 | . | . | CASSSTNLNEKLFF | TGTGCCAGCAGCTCGACAAACCTTAATGAAAAACTGTTTTTT
TRBJ1-2 | TRBV6-5 | . | TRBD1 | CASSGTGSWYGYTF | TGTGCCAGCAGTGGGACAGGGTCGTGGTATGGCTACACCTTC
TRBJ2-3 | TRBV27 | . | TRBD2 | CASSSLGLAGLKDTQYF | TGTGCCAGCAGTTCCCTGGGACTAGCGGGGCTTAAAGATACGCAGTATTTT
TRBJ1-4 | TRBV30 | . | . | CASRRGLVDEKLFF | TGTGCCTCAAGGCGGGGTTTAGTGGATGAAAAACTGTTTTTT
TRBJ2-2 | TRBV10-1 | . | TRBD1 | CASSGPMGQGNTGELFF | TGCGCCAGCAGTGGACCGATGGGACAGGGAAACACCGGGGAGCTGTTTTTT
TRBJ2-3 | TRBV19 | . | . | CASSLGAGAWGDTQYF | TGTGCCAGTAGTCTAGGGGCGGGGGCCTGGGGAGATACGCAGTATTTT
TRBJ1-5 | TRBV18 | . | TRBD1 | CASSGLGTGSNQPQHF | TGTGCCAGCTCAGGACTCGGGACAGGGAGTAATCAGCCCCAGCATTTT
TRBJ2-1 | TRBV7-9 | . | TRBD1 | CASSSRGQGLNEQFF | TGTGCCAGCAGTTCAAGGGGACAGGGGCTCAATGAGCAGTTCTTC
TRBJ1-3 | TRBV21-1 | . | . | CASSKGGTGDGNTIYF | TGTGCCAGCAGCAAAGGCGGGACAGGTGATGGAAACACCATATATTTT
TRBJ2-1 | TRBV27 | . | . | CASSLDPRNEQFF | TGTGCCAGCAGTTTAGATCCCCGGAATGAGCAGTTCTTC
TRBJ2-7 | TRBV19 | . | . | CASSMGRGTEQYF | TGTGCCAGTAGTATGGGGCGCGGTACCGAGCAGTACTTC
TRBJ2-7 | TRBV19 | few | TRBD1 | CASSRGQGLLSGYEQYF | TGTGCCAGTAGTAGGGGACAGGGGCTACTGAGTGGATACGAGCAGTACTTC
TRBJ1-3 | TRBV7-9 | few | TRBD1 | CASSPEGQLLSGNTIYF | TGTGCCAGCAGCCCGGAGGGACAGCTCCTCTCTGGAAACACCATATATTTT
TRBJ2-2 | TRBV6-1 | . | TRBD1 | CASSEVGQGEAGELFF | TGTGCCAGCAGTGAAGTCGGACAGGGAGAGGCCGGGGAGCTGTTTTTT
TRBJ2-1 | TRBV5-8 | . | . | CASPTPGGLYLYNEQFF | TGTGCCAGCCCAACCCCGGGGGGCCTCTACCTCTACAATGAGCAGTTCTTC
TRBJ1-1 | TRBV5-6 | few | TRBD1 | CASSPTGGISSLGSAFF | TGTGCCAGCAGCCCCACAGGGGGCATTTCGAGTCTCGGTTCAGCTTTCTTT
TRBJ1-4 | TRBV7-6 | . | TRBD1 | CASSRDRGRLGEKLFF | TGTGCCAGCAGCCGGGACAGGGGGCGGTTAGGGGAAAAACTGTTTTTT
TRBJ2-4 | TRBV4-2 | few | TRBD2 | CASSLRASGDNIQYF | TGTGCCAGCAGCCTGAGGGCTAGCGGGGACAACATTCAGTACTTC
TRBJ1-5 | TRBV18 | . | TRBD1 | CASSPIPGQGDQPQHF | TGTGCCAGCTCCCCAATCCCGGGACAGGGAGATCAGCCCCAGCATTTT
TRBJ2-2 | TRBV11-2 | . | . | CASSRRGNTGELFF | TGTGCCAGCTCCCGCAGGGGCAACACCGGGGAGCTGTTTTTT
TRBJ2-1 | TRBV4-3 | . | TRBD2 | CASSGSGGSYNEQFF | TGCGCCAGCAGCGGCAGCGGGGGCTCCTACAATGAGCAGTTCTTC
TRBJ2-7 | TRBV7-9 | . | . | CASSSQGGLEQYF | TGTGCCAGCAGTTCACAGGGAGGGCTCGAGCAGTACTTC
TRBJ1-5 | TRBV9 | . | TRBD1 | CASSFTGTGGQPQHF | TGTGCCAGCAGCTTCACCGGGACAGGGGGACAGCCCCAGCATTTT
TRBJ1-2 | TRBV13 | . | . | CASRLLRANYGYTF | TGTGCCAGCAGGTTGCTTAGAGCTAACTATGGCTACACCTTC
TRBJ1-1 | TRBV6-1 | once | . | CASSEAWGGVGTEAFF | TGTGCCAGCAGTGAAGCATGGGGGGGGGTTGGCACTGAAGCTTTCTTT
TRBJ2-6 | TRBV9 | . | . | CASSVEAYSGANVLTF | TGTGCCAGCAGCGTAGAAGCTTACTCTGGGGCCAACGTCCTGACTTTC
TRBJ1-4 | TRBV2 | . | TRBD1 | CASNGDRSFATNEKLFF | TGTGCCAGCAATGGGGACAGGTCGTTTGCAACTAATGAAAAACTGTTTTTT
TRBJ2-1 | TRBV11-2 | . | TRBD2 | CASSRSGTSNEQFF | TGTGCCAGCAGCCGATCCGGGACTAGCAATGAGCAGTTCTTC
TRBJ1-4 | TRBV19 | . | TRBD1 | CASSGGQGSSEKLFF | TGTGCCAGTAGTGGTGGACAGGGAAGTAGTGAAAAACTGTTTTTT
TRBJ1-1 | TRBV6-1 | few | TRBD1 | CASSEEQGANTEAFF | TGTGCCAGCAGTGAAGAGCAGGGGGCGAACACTGAAGCTTTCTTT
TRBJ2-1 | TRBV11-1 | . | TRBD1 | CASSSRTGRAFF | TGTGCCAGCAGCTCCCGGACAGGCCGGGCGTTCTTC
TRBJ2-1 | TRBV5-6 | . | . | CASSLGLSYYNEQFF | TGTGCCAGCAGCTTGGGACTAAGCTACTACAATGAGCAGTTCTTC
TRBJ2-3 | TRBV11-2 | . | TRBD2 | CASSDWTSSTDTQYF | TGTGCCAGCAGCGATTGGACTAGCAGCACAGATACGCAGTATTTT
TRBJ1-2 | TRBV10-3 | once | TRBD1 | CAISESGRGISGYTF | TGTGCCATCAGTGAGTCGGGCAGGGGGATTTCGGGCTACACCTTC
TRBJ2-7 | TRBV19 | few | TRBD1 | CASSIRTGSYEQYF | TGTGCCAGTAGTATCAGGACAGGGTCCTACGAGCAGTACTTC
TRBJ2-1 | TRBV7-2 | . | . | CASSRGSGLYNEQFF | TGTGCCAGCAGCCGGGGGAGTGGGCTATACAATGAGCAGTTCTTC
TRBJ1-6 | TRBV6-4 | . | . | CASSDSRRNSPLHF | TGTGCCAGCAGTGACTCGCGGCGGAACTCACCCCTCCACTTT
TRBJ2-3 | TRBV9 | . | . | CASSVGQNTDTQYF | TGTGCCAGCAGCGTAGGACAGAACACAGATACGCAGTATTTT
TRBJ1-4 | TRBV4-3 | . | . | CASSQDRSGVFNEKLFF | TGCGCCAGCAGCCAAGATAGGTCCGGAGTTTTTAATGAAAAACTGTTTTTT
TRBJ2-3 | TRBV6-6 | . | . | CASSYSISSTDTQYF | TGTGCCAGCAGTTACTCAATTTCTAGCACAGATACGCAGTATTTT
TRBJ1-5 | TRBV19 | once | . | CASSITVRPSGQPQHF | TGTGCCAGTAGTATTACGGTCCGGCCTTCGGGTCAGCCCCAGCATTTT
TRBJ1-4 | TRBV29-1 | few | . | CSVRDTGLELFF | TGCAGCGTCAGGGACACAGGGCTGGAACTGTTTTTT
TRBJ1-1 | TRBV6-5 | once | TRBD1 | CASSYAGQGIAEAFF | TGTGCCAGCAGTTACGCTGGACAGGGTATCGCTGAAGCTTTCTTT
TRBJ2-3 | TRBV2 | once | . | CASSNTRGSTDTQYF | TGTGCCAGCAGTAATACTAGAGGTAGCACAGATACGCAGTATTTT
TRBJ1-5 | TRBV18 | . | . | CASSPQGGNQPQHF | TGTGCCAGCTCACCCCAGGGAGGGAATCAGCCCCAGCATTTT
TRBJ2-7 | TRBV5-1 | . | . | CASSVEPGSLAEQYF | TGCGCCAGCAGCGTAGAACCGGGATCGTTGGCAGAGCAGTACTTC
TRBJ1-5 | TRBV7-2 | . | . | CASSLGGGQPQHF | TGTGCCAGCAGCTTGGGAGGGGGGCAGCCCCAGCATTTT